Shown below are 3 T cell receptor beta chains from a single sample sequenced in a study of cytomegalovirus exposure and HLA in healthy donors. The PCR used 60 Vbeta and 13 Jbeta primers. The data were produced by immunoSEQ multiplex PCR, yet TCRdb's version contains in-frame clones alone and is incomplete. The sample table sets out around 70,000 clones. Sequencing was carried out using PBMCs. These TCRs come from a woman younger than 45 in good health and CMV-seronegative.

The chain combines TRBV28 with TRBJ2-6; D gene ambiguous. This CDR3 comprises 14 residues. The V and J ends lost 4 bases and 0 bases respectively, with 4 bases between them. Germline V CDR1 and CDR2: MDHEN, SYDVKM. The CDR3 DNA reads as TGTGCCAGCAGTTCCCGCTCTGGGGCCAACGTCCTGACTTTC. This gives the protein CASSSRSGANVLTF.

This chain connects TRBV19 to TRBJ1-5; TRBD1 matches 9 bases. Germline V gene lookup returns CDR1 LNHDA and CDR2 SQIVND (reference sequence). The CDR3 has 19 residues. Trimming removed 6 bases from V and 0 bases from J; junction bases left unmatched: 15. CDR3 region: CASSLDRTGEAYSNQPQHF. For the CDR3, the DNA is TGTGCCAGTAGCTTGGACCGGACAGGGGAGGCCTATAGCAATCAGCCCCAGCATTTT.

This chain uses TRBV6-5 with TRBJ1-1; possible D gene TRBD1, 6 bases. Germline V gene sequence: CDR1 MNHEY, CDR2 SVGAGI. The germline V and J ends were trimmed by 6 bases and 2 bases, with 7 bases remaining between them. The CDR3 is 12 residues long. CDR3 protein: CASRGQNTEAFF. In DNA, the CDR3 is TGTGCCAGCAGGGGACAAAACACTGAAGCTTTCTTT.